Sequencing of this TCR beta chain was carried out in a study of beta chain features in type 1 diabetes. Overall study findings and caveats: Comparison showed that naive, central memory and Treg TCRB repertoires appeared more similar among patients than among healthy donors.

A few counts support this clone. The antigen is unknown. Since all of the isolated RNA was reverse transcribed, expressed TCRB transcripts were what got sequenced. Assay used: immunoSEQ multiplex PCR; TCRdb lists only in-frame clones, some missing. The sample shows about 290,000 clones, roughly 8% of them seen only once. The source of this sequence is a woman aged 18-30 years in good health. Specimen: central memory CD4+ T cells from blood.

The CDR3 protein is CASSPRQGSTNEKLFF. The CDR3 region has the DNA TGCGCCAGCAGCCCCCGACAGGGATCGACTAATGAAAAACTGTTTTTT. This chain uses TRBV4-3 with TRBJ1-4; 7 bases are a match to TRBD1. V shed 4 bases and J 2 bases; nucleotides not matched to a gene: 7. This CDR3 is built from 16 residues. The V gene's germline CDR1 is LGHNA and CDR2 YSLEER.